This TCR beta chain was observed in a study of identical twins. Regarding the study as a whole: The study reached conclusions through statistical analysis that was cross-sectional, not following the same donors. Models underestimated how often monozygotic twins shared out-of-frame TCR alpha. Invariant MAIT and iNKT cells could partly confound zero-insertion analyses.

Germline V lookup: CDR1 DFQATT, CDR2 SNEGSKA (reference sequence). V shed 1 base and J shed 2 bases, with 12 bases lying between them. The CDR3 spans 15 residues. This clonotype was found many times. Its target is not known. Each CDR3 protein is one row after TCRdb ran MiXCR on the 5' RACE reads. The data show about 200,000 distinct CDR3 sequences, with about 10% seen just once and roughly 10% held by the top ten. Healthy Caucasian donors formed the entire cohort. Sequencing input: memory T cells sorted from blood. The receptor comes from a man in his forties or fifties in good health. This chain uses TRBV20-1 with TRBJ2-1; D may correspond to TRBD1 or TRBD2 (6 bases each). CDR3 sequence reads: CSARALEGAYNEQFF. CDR3 nucleotide sequence: TGCAGTGCTAGAGCCCTGGAGGGGGCCTACAATGAGCAGTTCTTC.